This T cell receptor (beta chain) was retrieved from a study of CD8+ T cells in alopecia areata. At the level of the study: Oral tofacitinib (5 to 10 mg twice daily) was administered to treated patients. Tofacitinib therapy took 6 to 18 months; 6 months off drug came after.

cDNA prepared by RNA extraction and subsequent reverse transcription served as the template for sequencing. The protocol was immunoSEQ multiplex PCR, while the TCRdb copy is restricted to in-frame clones and leaves out a portion. The table shows more than 95,000 clones, with 41% occurring only once. Alopecia areata patients had lesional scalp punch biopsies and peripheral blood taken from them. In germline, CDR1 is LGHNT, CDR2 FRNRAP. CDR3 size: 13 residues. Between the trimmed V and J ends, which lost 2 bases and 2 bases, there was a span of 5 bases. The study, taken as a whole, reports: Affected scalp, especially in alopecia totalis/universalis, had a higher clonality than normal scalp did.

About this clone: Its antigen is unidentified.

The clonotype was recovered from a human donor with alopecia areata. Sequences were obtained from CD4+ T cells sorted from blood. The rearrangement joins TRBV12-5 to TRBJ2-3; D remains ambiguous. CDR3 bases: TGTGCTAGTGGTTTGCTCAACACAGATACGCAGTATTTT. Translated, it gives CASGLLNTDTQYF.